This note documents a single TCR beta chain sequence. Germline-derived CDR1 and CDR2 are SGHRS and YFSETQ. Trimming took 3 bases from V and 1 from J; bases not matched to a gene: 5. CDR3 size: 15 residues. This entry comes from a study of blood T cell repertoires in COVID-19. Sequencing was performed with immunoSEQ multiplex PCR; in TCRdb, only in-frame clones are kept and a portion is missing. Of roughly 120,000 clones in the sample, 75% to 95% were seen once. This TCR came from a human donor with active COVID-19. The donor label of this sample is uncertain. Material for sequencing was peripheral blood. V is TRBV5-1 and J is TRBJ2-5; 8 bases map to TRBD2. The CDR3 bases are TGCGCCAGCAGCTCGGGAGGGGGGGCCCAAGAGACCCAGTACTTC. Protein sequence: CASSSGGGAQETQYF.